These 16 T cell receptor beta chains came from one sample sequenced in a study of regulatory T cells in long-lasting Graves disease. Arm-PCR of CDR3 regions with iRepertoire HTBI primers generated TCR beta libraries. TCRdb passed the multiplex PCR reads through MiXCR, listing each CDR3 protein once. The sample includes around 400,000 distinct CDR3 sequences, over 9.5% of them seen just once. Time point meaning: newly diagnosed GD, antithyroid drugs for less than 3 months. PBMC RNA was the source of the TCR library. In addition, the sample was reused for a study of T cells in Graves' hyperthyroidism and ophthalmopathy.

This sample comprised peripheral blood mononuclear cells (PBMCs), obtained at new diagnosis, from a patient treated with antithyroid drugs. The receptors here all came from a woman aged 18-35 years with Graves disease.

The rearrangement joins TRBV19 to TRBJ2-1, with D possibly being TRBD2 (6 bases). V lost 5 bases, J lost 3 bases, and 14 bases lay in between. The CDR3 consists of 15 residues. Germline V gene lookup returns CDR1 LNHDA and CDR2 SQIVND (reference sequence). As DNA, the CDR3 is TGTGCCAGTAGTGAGACTAGAAGTTACTACAATGAGCAGTTCTTC. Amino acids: CASSETRSYYNEQFF. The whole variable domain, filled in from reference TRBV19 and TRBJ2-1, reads DGGITQSPKYLFRKEGQNVTLSCEQNLNHDAMYWYRQDPGQGLRLIYYSQIVNDFQKGDIAEGYSVSREKKESFPLTVTSAQKNPTAFYLCASSETRSYYNEQFFGPGTRLTVL.

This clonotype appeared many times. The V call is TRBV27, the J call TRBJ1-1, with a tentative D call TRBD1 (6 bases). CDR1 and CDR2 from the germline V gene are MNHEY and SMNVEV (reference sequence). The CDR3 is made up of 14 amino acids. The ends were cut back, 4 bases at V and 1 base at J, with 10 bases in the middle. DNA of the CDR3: TGTGCCAGCAGTTGGAGGGGGGGGAACACTGAAGCTTTCTTT. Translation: CASSWRGGNTEAFF.

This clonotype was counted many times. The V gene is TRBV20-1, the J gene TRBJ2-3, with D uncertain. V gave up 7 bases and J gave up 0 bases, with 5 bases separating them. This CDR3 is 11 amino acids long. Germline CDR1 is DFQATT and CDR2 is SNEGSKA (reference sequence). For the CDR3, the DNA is TGCAGTGTACCCAGCACAGATACGCAGTATTTT. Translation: CSVPSTDTQYF.

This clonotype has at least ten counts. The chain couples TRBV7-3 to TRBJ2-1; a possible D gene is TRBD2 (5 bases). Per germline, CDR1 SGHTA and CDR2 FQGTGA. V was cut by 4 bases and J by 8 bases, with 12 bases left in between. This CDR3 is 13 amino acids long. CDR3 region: CASSSSGEYEQFF. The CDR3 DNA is TGTGCCAGCAGCTCCTCTGGGGAGTATGAGCAGTTCTTC.

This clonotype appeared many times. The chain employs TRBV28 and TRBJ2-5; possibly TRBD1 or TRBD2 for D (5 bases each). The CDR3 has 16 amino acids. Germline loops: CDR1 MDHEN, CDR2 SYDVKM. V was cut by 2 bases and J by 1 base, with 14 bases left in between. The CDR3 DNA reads TGTGCCAGCAGTTTAGGACCGGGGCAGGCCCAAGAGACCCAGTACTTC. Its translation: CASSLGPGQAQETQYF.

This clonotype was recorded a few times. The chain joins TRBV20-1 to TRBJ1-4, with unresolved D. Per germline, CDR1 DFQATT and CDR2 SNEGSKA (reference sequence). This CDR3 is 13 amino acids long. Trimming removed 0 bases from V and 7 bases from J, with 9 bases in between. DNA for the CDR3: TGCAGTGCTAGAGATGGAACCGGTGAAAAACTGTTTTTT. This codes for CSARDGTGEKLFF.

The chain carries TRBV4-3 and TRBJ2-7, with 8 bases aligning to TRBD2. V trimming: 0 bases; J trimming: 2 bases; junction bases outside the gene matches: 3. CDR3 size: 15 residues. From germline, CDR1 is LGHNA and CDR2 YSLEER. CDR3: CASSQDLGGAYEQYF. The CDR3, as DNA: TGCGCCAGCAGCCAAGATCTCGGGGGGGCCTACGAGCAGTACTTC.

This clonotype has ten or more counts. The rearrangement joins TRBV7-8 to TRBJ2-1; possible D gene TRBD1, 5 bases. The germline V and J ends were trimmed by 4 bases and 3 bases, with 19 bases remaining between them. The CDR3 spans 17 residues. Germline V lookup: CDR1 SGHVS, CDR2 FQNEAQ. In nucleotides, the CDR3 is TGTGCCAGCAGCTCCCGGGCGAGGCAGGGCAACTACAATGAGCAGTTCTTC. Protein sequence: CASSSRARQGNYNEQFF.

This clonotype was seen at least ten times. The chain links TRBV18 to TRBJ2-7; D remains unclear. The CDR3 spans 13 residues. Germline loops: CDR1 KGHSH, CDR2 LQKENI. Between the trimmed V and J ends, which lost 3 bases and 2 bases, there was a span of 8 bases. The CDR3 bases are TGTGCCAGCTCACCGGACCCAGCCTACGAGCAGTACGTC. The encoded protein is CASSPDPAYEQYV.

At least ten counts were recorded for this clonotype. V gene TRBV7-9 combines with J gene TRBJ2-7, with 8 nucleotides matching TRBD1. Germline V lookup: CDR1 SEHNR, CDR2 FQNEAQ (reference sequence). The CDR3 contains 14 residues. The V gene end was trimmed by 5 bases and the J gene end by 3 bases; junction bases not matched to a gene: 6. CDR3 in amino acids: CASSPQGTGYEQYV. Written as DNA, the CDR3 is TGTGCCAGCAGCCCACAAGGGACAGGCTACGAGCAGTACGTC.

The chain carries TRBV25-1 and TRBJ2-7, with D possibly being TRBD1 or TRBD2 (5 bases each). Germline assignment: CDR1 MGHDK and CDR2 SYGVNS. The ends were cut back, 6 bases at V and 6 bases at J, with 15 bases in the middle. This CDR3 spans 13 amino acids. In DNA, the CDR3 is TGTGCCAGCAGACCAGGTGGGGGTCGCGAGCAGTACTTC. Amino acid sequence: CASRPGGGREQYF.

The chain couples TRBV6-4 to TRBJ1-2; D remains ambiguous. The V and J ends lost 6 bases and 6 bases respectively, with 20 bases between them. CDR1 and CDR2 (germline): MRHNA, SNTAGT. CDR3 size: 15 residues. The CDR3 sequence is CASSDLPGGLNGYTF. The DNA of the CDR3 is TGTGCCAGCAGCGACCTTCCAGGCGGTTTAAATGGCTACACCTTC.

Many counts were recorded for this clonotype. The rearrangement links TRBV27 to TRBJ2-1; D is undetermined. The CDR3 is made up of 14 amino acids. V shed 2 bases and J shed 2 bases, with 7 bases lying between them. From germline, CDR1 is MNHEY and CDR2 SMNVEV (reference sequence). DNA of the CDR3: TGTGCCAGCAGTTTAGTGGGTCCCTACAATGAGCAGTTCTTC. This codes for CASSLVGPYNEQFF.

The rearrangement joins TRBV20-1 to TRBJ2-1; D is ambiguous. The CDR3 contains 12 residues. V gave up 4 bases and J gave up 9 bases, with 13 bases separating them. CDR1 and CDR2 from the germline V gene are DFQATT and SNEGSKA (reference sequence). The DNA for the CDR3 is TGCAGTGCTAATCAACGGATGGGTGAGCAGTTCTTC. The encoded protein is CSANQRMGEQFF.

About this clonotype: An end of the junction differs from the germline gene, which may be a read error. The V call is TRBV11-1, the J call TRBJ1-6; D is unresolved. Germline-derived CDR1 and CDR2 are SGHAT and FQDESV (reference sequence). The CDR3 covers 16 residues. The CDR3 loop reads CASSQERPPISSPLHF. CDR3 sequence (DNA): TGCGCCAGCAGCCAAGAGAGGCCTCCGATCAGTTCACCCCTCCACTTT.

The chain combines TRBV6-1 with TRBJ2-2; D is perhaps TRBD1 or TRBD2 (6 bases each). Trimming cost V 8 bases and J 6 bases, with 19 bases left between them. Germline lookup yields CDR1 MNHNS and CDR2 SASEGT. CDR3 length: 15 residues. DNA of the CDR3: TGTGCCAGCCAGGCGGGGCAGGGGAGTCCCGGGGAGCTGTTTTTT. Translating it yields CASQAGQGSPGELFF.